This record covers a single T cell receptor (beta chain). Germline V gene data show CDR1 as MNHEY and CDR2 as SVGAGI. Trimming removed 7 bases at V and 8 bases at J, with 8 bases between. CDR3 size: 11 residues. This entry comes from a study of blood T cell repertoires in COVID-19. The table came from immunoSEQ multiplex PCR; TCRdb's copy has only in-frame clones and leaves some out. The profile shows approximately 170,000 clones, 80% to 90% of them singletons. The sequenced sample consisted of peripheral blood. The source is a man in his fifties or sixties with active or convalescent COVID-19. The chain carries TRBV6-5 and TRBJ1-4; D gene unclear. CDR3 bases: TGTGCCAGCAAGGTGGGCGAAAAACTGTTTTTT. Residues: CASKVGEKLFF.